Sequencing of this T cell receptor beta chain was carried out in a study of T cell repertoires in aging, cancer and after chemotherapy (dated by TCRdb to the late 2010s). Turning to the overall study: Six donor age groups were covered, ranging from 30 or younger up to 70 or older, and each group contained at least three individuals. Alongside fewer than 100 healthy donors serving as a reference group, the cohort included some 220 cancer patients, of whom some 94 had hematological cancers and 120 to 130 had solid cancers. In the hematological group, the paired samples taken before and after chemotherapy came from chronic lymphocytic leukemia patients who were treated with regimens based on fludarabine or bendamustine. The full dataset contained several million TCR reads. The study profiled peripheral blood TCR beta repertoires from healthy donors and cancer patients to examine immunoaging and T cell reconstitution after chemotherapy. The full study reports these points: Lymphoid organ infiltration was present in hematological cancer patients, and this infiltration may itself impair thymic emigration or peripheral T cell expansion. In both cancer cohorts, the median generation probability rose over the chemotherapy interval, which suggests that the repertoire was reconstituted through rebound thymic output. It was noted by the authors that conclusions about immunological memory after chemotherapy cannot be drawn from the repertoire data. Compared with age-matched healthy donors, untreated patients with hematological or solid cancers had significantly lower TCR diversity and higher clonality in blood. Declining TCR diversity with age in healthy donors was mainly explained by loss of richness; in cancer patients, loss of evenness also contributed.

TCR beta rearrangements were amplified from genomic DNA isolated from peripheral blood, not from sorted cells or RNA. Rearranged TRB sequences spanning V, D and J segments were amplified in a multiplex touch-down PCR with a mixed TRB-A/B primer pool. Illumina adapters and sample indices were added to the amplicons in two consecutive PCR reactions performed with Phusion HS II polymerase. After gel purification with the NucleoSpin Gel and PCR Clean-up kit, the amplicons were checked using Qubit and an Agilent 2100 Bioanalyzer. Sequencing of libraries was carried out on an Illumina MiSeq in 600-cycle, single-indexed, paired-end runs. As for how the authors treated the data: Processing of the TRB sequences was carried out with MiXCR versions 2.12 and 3.0.5. A clone was defined as each unique CDR3 nucleotide sequence, and only productive sequences supported by at least two reads were kept. Repertoire metrics included Shannon diversity, evenness, clonality (one minus evenness), and alpha-parameterized diversity profiles from alpha 0 to 5. Generation probabilities of clones in paired pre- and post-chemotherapy samples were computed with the IGoR algorithm. TCRdb ran its own pipeline on the public reads, namely fastp trimming at Q25 and MiXCR clone calling, and kept in-frame beta chains. Identical CDR3 protein sequences are pooled into one entry, listed with their most common genes and DNA. TCRdb's processing, not the authors' own work, is the source of the V and J calls. This sample holds roughly 8,600 distinct CDR3 sequences; about 25% were observed only once. The top ten constitute 2.8% of the sample.

On this clonotype itself: No antigen is known for it. The record has no base qualities; no much larger clone is one base away.

Measured from the cysteine to the phenylalanine, the CDR3 is 19 residues long. The entry retains the CDR3 DNA only, 57 bases that are in frame from base 1. The germline V end is reduced by 3 bases and the J end by 3 bases; junction bases left unmatched: 13. The sequence joins TRBV23-1 to TRBJ2-3; TRBD2 lines up with 12 middle nucleotides. TRBV23-1 is given ORF status, its function remaining uncertain. The sample was blood. The clonotype originates from a human donor with a blood cancer. The DNA is TGCGCCAGCAGTCATCACCCCGGGACTAGCGGGCAGGGGACAGATACGCAGTATTTT. Its translation is CASSHHPGTSGQGTDTQYF.